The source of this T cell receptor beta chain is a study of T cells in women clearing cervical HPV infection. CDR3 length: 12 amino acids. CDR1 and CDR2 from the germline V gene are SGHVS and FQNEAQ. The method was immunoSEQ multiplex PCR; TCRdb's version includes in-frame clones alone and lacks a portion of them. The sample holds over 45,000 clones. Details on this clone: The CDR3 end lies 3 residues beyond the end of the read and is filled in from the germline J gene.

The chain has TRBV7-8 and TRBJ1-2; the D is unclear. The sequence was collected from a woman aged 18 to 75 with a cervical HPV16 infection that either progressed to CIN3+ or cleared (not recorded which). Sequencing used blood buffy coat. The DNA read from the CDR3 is TGTGCCAGCAGCCCGAGGGTGGGCGGC. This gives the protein CASSPRVGG. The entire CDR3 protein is CASSPRVGGYTF.